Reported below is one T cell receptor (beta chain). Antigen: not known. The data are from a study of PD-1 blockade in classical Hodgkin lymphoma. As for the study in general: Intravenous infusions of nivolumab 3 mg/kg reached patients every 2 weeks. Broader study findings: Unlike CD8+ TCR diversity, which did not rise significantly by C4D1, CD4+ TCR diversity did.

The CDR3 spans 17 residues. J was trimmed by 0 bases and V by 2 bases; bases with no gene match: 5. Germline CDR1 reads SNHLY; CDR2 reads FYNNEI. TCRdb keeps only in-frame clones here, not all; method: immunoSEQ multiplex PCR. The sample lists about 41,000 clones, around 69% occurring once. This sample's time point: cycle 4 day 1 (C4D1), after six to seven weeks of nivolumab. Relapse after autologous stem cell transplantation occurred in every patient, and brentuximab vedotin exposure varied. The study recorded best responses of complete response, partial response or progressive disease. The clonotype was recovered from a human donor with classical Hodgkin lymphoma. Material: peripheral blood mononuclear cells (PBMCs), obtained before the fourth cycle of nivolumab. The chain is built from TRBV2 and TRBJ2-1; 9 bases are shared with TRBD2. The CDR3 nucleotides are TGTGCCAGCAGTGAATTTGGCGGGGGGGTCTCCTACAATGAGCAGTTCTTC. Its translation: CASSEFGGGVSYNEQFF.